The next 12 T cell receptor beta chains were all read from a single sample in a study of cytomegalovirus exposure and HLA in healthy donors. PCR used 60 Vbeta primers and 13 Jbeta primers. Using immunoSEQ multiplex PCR, the repertoire was profiled, and TCRdb retains in-frame clones only, with some absent. Counted here are under 200,000 clones, 79% occurring once; the ten biggest clones make up roughly 2%. Sequenced input: PBMCs. The receptors derive from a man in his forties or fifties in good health and CMV-seronegative.

This chain connects TRBV29-1 to TRBJ1-2; D is ambiguous. Germline V gives CDR1 SQVTM, CDR2 ANQGSEA. The V end lost 4 bases, the J end lost 8 bases, and 11 bases lay between the germline ends. This CDR3 is 11 amino acids long. CDR3 DNA sequence: TGCAGCGTTGCCCCTAATCTGGGCTACACCTTC. Its translation is CSVAPNLGYTF.

The chain recombines TRBV19 with TRBJ2-1; TRBD2 aligns across 9 bases. The CDR3 consists of 16 residues. Germline loops: CDR1 LNHDA, CDR2 SQIVND (reference sequence). V dropped 4 bases and J dropped 4; count of bases not matched to a gene: 8. The CDR3 DNA reads as TGTGCCAGTAGTACGGCGGGACTAGCACTTTACAATGAGCAGTTCTTC. It is translated as CASSTAGLALYNEQFF.

The chain combines TRBV19 with TRBJ2-7, with D possibly TRBD1 on 6 matching bases. Germline V gene sequence: CDR1 LNHDA, CDR2 SQIVND (reference sequence). Trimming removed 5 bases from V and 2 bases from J, with 22 bases in between. This CDR3 has 17 residues. The CDR3 region is CASSANLRDTLTYEQYF. The CDR3 DNA reads TGTGCCAGTAGTGCCAATTTGAGGGACACACTCACCTACGAGCAGTACTTC.

The V gene is TRBV29-1, the J gene TRBJ2-5; the D gene is possibly TRBD2 (6 bases). Germline assignment: CDR1 SQVTM and CDR2 ANQGSEA. CDR3 length: 10 residues. V was shortened by 7 bases and J by 7 bases, with 10 bases between the two germline ends. CDR3 DNA: TGCAGCGGACTAGTTGGGACCCAGTACTTC. Its protein product is CSGLVGTQYF.

V gene TRBV11-3 combines with J gene TRBJ2-6, with a possible D match to TRBD1 (6 bases). V lost 5 bases and J 1 base, leaving 12 bases between the germline ends. The CDR3 loop spans 16 amino acids. Germline CDR1 is SGHNT and CDR2 is YENEEA. The CDR3 here is CASSRTEPSGANVLTF. In DNA form, the CDR3 reads TGTGCCAGCAGCCGGACAGAACCATCTGGGGCCAACGTCCTGACTTTC.

The chain has TRBV20-1 and TRBJ2-1; D uncertain. This CDR3 has 11 residues. Deletions cut 6 bases from V and 3 bases from J, with 6 bases between. CDR1 is DFQATT and CDR2 is SNEGSKA in the germline V gene (reference sequence). DNA of the CDR3: TGCAGTGCCCCTAGCTACAATGAGCAGTTCTTC. Its protein product is CSAPSYNEQFF.

V and J are TRBV4-1 and TRBJ1-4; 7 positions match TRBD1. V dropped 4 bases and J dropped 0; count of bases not matched to a gene: 11. CDR3 length equals 18 residues. Germline-derived CDR1 and CDR2 are MGHRA and YSYEKL. CDR3 protein: CASSRRQGLTATNEKLFF. CDR3 coding DNA: TGCGCCAGCAGCCGCCGACAGGGATTAACTGCAACTAATGAAAAACTGTTTTTT.

CDR3: CASSPETGNEKLFF. The CDR3 DNA is TGTGCCAGCAGTCCGGAGACAGGGAATGAAAAACTGTTTTTT. The J gene is TRBJ1-4, the V gene TRBV27, with TRBD1 matching over 7 bases. Germline loops: CDR1 MNHEY, CDR2 SMNVEV (reference sequence). This CDR3 has 14 amino acids. The trim removed 5 bases at V and 5 bases at J, leaving 5 bases unmatched. The complete variable domain, with remaining parts taken from reference TRBV27 and TRBJ1-4, reads EAQVTQNPRYLITVTGKKLTVTCSQNMNHEYMSWYRQDPGLGLRQIYYSMNVEVTDKGDVPEGYKVSRKEKRNFPLILESPSPNQTSLYFCASSPETGNEKLFFGSGTQLSVL.

This sequence joins TRBV6-5 and TRBJ2-1; TRBD2 might be the D (6 bases). V was pared by 6 bases and J by 1 base, with 13 bases between. Germline V CDR1 and CDR2: MNHEY, SVGAGI. The length of the CDR3 is 15 residues. The CDR3 is CASRRDSGSYNEQFF. CDR3 bases: TGTGCCAGCAGACGAGATAGCGGTTCCTACAATGAGCAGTTCTTC.

The chain has TRBV5-8 and TRBJ2-4, with TRBD2 matching over 8 bases. The J segment lost 7 bases and the V segment lost 3 bases, leaving 9 bases of the junction unmatched. The CDR3 is made up of 15 amino acids. Germline loops: CDR1 SGHTS, CDR2 YDEGEE. CDR3 in DNA: TGTGCCAGCAGCTCCCCGGGGGGGGGTTCGAACATTCAGTACTTC. It translates to CASSSPGGGSNIQYF.

The chain joins TRBV28 to TRBJ1-1; TRBD1 matches 8 bases. The CDR3 covers 14 residues. Trimming took 5 bases from V and 6 from J; bases not matched to a gene: 8. The germline V gene encodes CDR1 MDHEN and CDR2 SYDVKM. CDR3 nucleotides: TGTGCCAGCAGTCTTAACAGGGGACAGGCTGAAGCTTTCTTT. As protein: CASSLNRGQAEAFF.

This chain connects TRBV7-8 to TRBJ2-3, with a possible D match to TRBD1 (5 bases). V lost 1 base and J 0 bases, leaving 26 bases between the germline ends. This CDR3 region has 21 residues. Germline assignment: CDR1 SGHVS and CDR2 FQNEAQ. The CDR3 nucleotides are TGTGCCAGCAGCTTAGAGGGGTTCGCATCCGAAAAACGTTACAGCACAGATACGCAGTATTTT. Amino acid sequence: CASSLEGFASEKRYSTDTQYF. The full variable domain, rest sourced from reference TRBV7-8 and TRBJ2-3, is GAGVSQSPRYKVAKRGQDVALRCDPISGHVSLFWYQQALGQGPEFLTYFQNEAQLDKSGLPSDRFFAERPEGSVSTLKIQRTQQEDSAVYLCASSLEGFASEKRYSTDTQYFGPGTRLTVL.